The 23 T cell receptor beta chains listed next were all sequenced from one sample in a study of T cells in Graves' hyperthyroidism and ophthalmopathy. Amplification of TCR beta CDR3 regions used RNA as the template. Researchers ran a first-round RT-PCR on the TCR CDR3 using the HTBI primer set. From the multiplex PCR reads, TCRdb called clonotypes with MiXCR, one entry per CDR3 protein. The sample carries more than 500,000 distinct CDR3 sequences, around 42% recorded once. The sample comprised peripheral blood or thyroid tissue (not recorded which). The receptor source for this set is an adult woman with Graves' disease, either hyperthyroidism or ophthalmopathy (not recorded which).

This chain links TRBV7-2 with TRBJ1-6; maybe TRBD1 (6 bases). The CDR3 has 15 amino acids. Per germline, CDR1 SGHTA and CDR2 FQGNSA. The V and J ends lost 5 bases and 3 bases respectively, with 11 bases between them. CDR3 in DNA: TGTGCCAGCAGCGGCCCGGACAGCTATAATTCACCCCTCCACTTT. It codes for CASSGPDSYNSPLHF.

The chain carries TRBV19 and TRBJ2-5; 10 bases match TRBD1. The CDR3 is made up of 16 amino acids. The germline V gene has CDR1 LNHDA and CDR2 SQIVND (reference sequence). J gave up 5 bases and V 6 bases, and 12 bases lay outside the gene matches. The CDR3 region is CASSRDRGKVGETQYF. For the CDR3, the DNA is TGTGCCAGTAGCAGGGACAGGGGAAAAGTCGGTGAGACCCAGTACTTC. Full variable domain (missing parts from reference TRBV19 and TRBJ2-5): DGGITQSPKYLFRKEGQNVTLSCEQNLNHDAMYWYRQDPGQGLRLIYYSQIVNDFQKGDIAEGYSVSREKKESFPLTVTSAQKNPTAFYLCASSRDRGKVGETQYFGPGTRLLVL.

This clonotype was detected once. The chain recombines TRBV15 with TRBJ2-5, with D possibly matching TRBD2 (6 bases). The CDR3 has 15 amino acids. V was shortened by 0 bases and J by 2 bases, with 10 bases between the two germline ends. Germline V lookup: CDR1 LNHNV, CDR2 YYDKDF (reference sequence). The CDR3 region has the DNA TGTGCCACCAGCAGAGACGCGGGACTGCAAGAGACCCAGTACTTC. This sequence encodes CATSRDAGLQETQYF.

The V gene is TRBV19, the J gene TRBJ2-7; D is ambiguous. Trimming cost V 4 bases and J 1 base, with 11 bases left between them. The CDR3 consists of 14 residues. Looked up from germline, CDR1 is LNHDA and CDR2 is SQIVND (reference sequence). The CDR3 region is CASSTAPASYEQYF. In nucleotides, the CDR3 is TGTGCCAGTAGTACAGCCCCGGCGTCCTACGAGCAGTACTTC.

This chain joins TRBV10-3 and TRBJ1-1, with D possibly matching TRBD1 (5 bases). The germline gives CDR1 ENHRY, CDR2 SYGVKD. Trimming took off 10 bases at V and 0 bases at J, with 15 bases between the two ends. There are 14 residues in the CDR3. CDR3 sequence: CASLGPSMNTEAFF. The CDR3 nucleotides read TGTGCCAGCTTGGGGCCATCAATGAACACTGAAGCTTTCTTT.

This chain joins TRBV6-1 and TRBJ1-4, with D perhaps matching TRBD1 (5 bases). CDR1 MNHNS and CDR2 SASEGT come from the germline V gene. Trimming pared 4 bases from V and 4 bases from J, leaving 10 bases between. The length of the CDR3 is 14 residues. CDR3 DNA sequence: TGTGCCAGCAGTGGGTGGGGGAATAATGAAAAACTGTTTTTT. It yields the protein CASSGWGNNEKLFF.

This chain links TRBV24-1 with TRBJ2-1; maybe TRBD1 (6 bases). CDR1 KGHDR and CDR2 SFDVKD come from the germline V gene. V lost 4 bases to trimming and J lost 1 base, with 16 bases between them. The CDR3 sequence is 17 residues long. In DNA form, the CDR3 reads TGTGCCACCAGTGACCAGACCAACAGGGTTTCCTACAATGAGCAGTTCTTC. Translation: CATSDQTNRVSYNEQFF.

There are many counts of this clonotype. The rearrangement links TRBV20-1 to TRBJ1-1; D is possibly TRBD1 (5 bases). The CDR3 loop spans 13 amino acids. V shed 1 base and J shed 3 bases, with 9 bases lying between them. Germline V gene sequence: CDR1 DFQATT, CDR2 SNEGSKA (reference sequence). The CDR3 is CSARAPGDTEAFF. The CDR3 DNA reads as TGCAGTGCTAGAGCGCCGGGGGACACTGAAGCTTTCTTT.

The V call is TRBV12-3 or TRBV12-4, the J call TRBJ2-5; weak D call: TRBD2 (6 bases). The CDR3 consists of 14 residues. V dropped 5 bases and J dropped 2 bases, with 12 bases sitting between them. The DNA for the CDR3 is TGTGCCAGCAGTCGGCGTGGGGGGCAAGAGACCCAGTACTTC. Protein product: CASSRRGGQETQYF.

The gene calls are TRBV7-2 and TRBJ2-7, with 8 bases identical to TRBD2. The germline V gene has CDR1 SGHTA and CDR2 FQGNSA. The CDR3 extends over 15 amino acids. Unmatched junction bases numbered 5, after V lost 2 bases and J lost 2 bases. CDR3 sequence reads: CASSLFAGGTYEQYF. The CDR3 DNA follows: TGTGCCAGCAGCTTATTTGCGGGAGGCACCTACGAGCAGTACTTC.

There are a few counts of this clonotype. This rearrangement joins TRBV7-8 to TRBJ1-5; D might be TRBD1 (6 bases). V was cut by 3 bases and J by 7 bases, with 13 bases left in between. Germline V gives CDR1 SGHVS, CDR2 FQNEAQ. This CDR3 contains 14 residues. The CDR3 bases are TGTGCCAGCAGCTTTACAGGGCGGGGACAGCCCCAGCATTTT. As protein: CASSFTGRGQPQHF.

This clonotype was found many times. CDR3 region: CASSRRAGGRAGELFF. DNA for the CDR3: TGTGCCAGCAGCCGCCGAGCGGGAGGTAGAGCCGGGGAGCTGTTTTTT. V usage is TRBV7-2 and J usage is TRBJ2-2; 9 bases fit TRBD2. The CDR3 extends over 16 amino acids. V lost 5 bases and J lost 6; bases outside the gene matches: 10. Per germline, CDR1 SGHTA and CDR2 FQGNSA.

The chain uses TRBV10-3 and TRBJ2-5; TRBD1 matches at 10 bases. CDR1 is ENHRY, CDR2 SYGVKD, per germline. The CDR3 runs to 12 residues. The trim removed 6 bases at V and 8 bases at J, leaving 3 bases unmatched. CDR3 bases: TGTGCCATCAGAGGGACAGGGGTTACCCAGTACTTC. Translated: CAIRGTGVTQYF.

The chain has TRBV6-4 and TRBJ1-6; weak D call: TRBD1 (5 bases). Per germline, CDR1 MRHNA and CDR2 SNTAGT. V gave up 0 bases and J gave up 8 bases, with 11 bases separating them. The CDR3 is 15 amino acids. CDR3 amino acids: CASSDSTGGYSPLHF. For the CDR3, the DNA is TGTGCCAGCAGTGACTCGACGGGGGGTTATTCACCCCTCCACTTT.

V and J are TRBV6-5 and TRBJ1-1; 9 nucleotides line up with TRBD1. The length of the CDR3 is 12 residues. Germline V gene lookup returns CDR1 MNHEY and CDR2 SVGAGI. V lost 7 bases, J lost 10 bases, and 7 bases stayed unmatched. CDR3 in amino acids: CASTWGTGRAFF. DNA for the CDR3: TGTGCCAGCACCTGGGGGACAGGGAGAGCTTTCTTT.

The chain combines TRBV11-3 with TRBJ2-7; tentative D call: TRBD1 (5 bases). In germline, CDR1 is SGHNT, CDR2 YENEEA. V dropped 0 bases and J dropped 3 bases, with 18 bases sitting between them. The CDR3 is 17 amino acids. In DNA form, the CDR3 reads TGTGCCAGCAGCTTAGAACAGGCTAATCGGCATAGCTACGAGCAGTACTTC. It translates to CASSLEQANRHSYEQYF.

J is TRBJ1-2 and V is TRBV7-9; TRBD1 matches at 9 bases. This CDR3 region has 13 residues. CDR1 is SEHNR and CDR2 is FQNEAQ in the germline V gene (reference sequence). The V segment lost 6 bases and the J segment 8 bases; nucleotides outside the gene matches: 7. CDR3 nucleotides: TGTGCCAGCAGTCTACAGGGGGCGGGCGGCTACACCTTC. Its protein is CASSLQGAGGYTF. Looking up the rest from reference TRBV7-9 and TRBJ1-2 gives the full variable domain: DTGVSQNPRHKITKRGQNVTFRCDPISEHNRLYWYRQTLGQGPEFLTYFQNEAQLEKSRLLSDRFSAERPKGSFSTLEIQRTEQGDSAMYLCASSLQGAGGYTFGSGTRLTVV.

The CDR3: CSARQGRYF. The CDR3, as DNA: TGCAGTGCTAGACAGGGGCGGTACTTC. The chain combines TRBV20-1 with TRBJ2-5; D may be TRBD1 (6 bases). Germline lookup yields CDR1 DFQATT and CDR2 SNEGSKA (reference sequence). This CDR3 region has 9 residues. V lost 2 bases, J lost 13 bases, and 8 bases lay in between.

The J gene is TRBJ1-2, the V gene TRBV20-1; 10 nucleotides align to TRBD1. The CDR3 contains 13 residues. J lost 8 bases, V lost 3 bases, and 6 bases had no gene match. Germline CDR1 is DFQATT and CDR2 is SNEGSKA (reference sequence). The CDR3 DNA follows: TGCAGTGCTAGGACAGGGGGCGCAGAAGGCTACACCTTC. It yields the protein CSARTGGAEGYTF.

The V and J genes are TRBV20-1 and TRBJ1-2; maybe TRBD1 (5 bases). The germline V gene has CDR1 DFQATT and CDR2 SNEGSKA (reference sequence). This CDR3 has 10 amino acids. Deletions cut 5 bases from V and 6 bases from J, with 7 bases between. The CDR3 loop reads CSAQGDGYTF. The CDR3 coding sequence is TGCAGTGCTCAGGGTGATGGCTACACCTTC.

Concerning this clonotype itself: One end of the junction varies from germline; a read error may be responsible. J is TRBJ1-4 and V is TRBV10-3; 7 bases match TRBD1. This CDR3 contains 14 residues. CDR1 ENHRY and CDR2 SYGVKD come from the germline V gene. The CDR3 loop is CATSTGQDNEKLFF. The CDR3 coding sequence is TGTGCCACCAGTACCGGACAGGATAATGAAAAACTGTTTTTT.

This rearrangement joins TRBV20-1 to TRBJ2-7; 7 bases align to TRBD1. The germline V gene encodes CDR1 DFQATT and CDR2 SNEGSKA (reference sequence). Trimming removed 0 bases from V and 3 bases from J; junction bases left unmatched: 2. The CDR3 sequence is 13 residues long. This chain's CDR3 is CSARDRTGYEQYF. In nucleotides, the CDR3 is TGCAGTGCTAGAGATCGGACAGGCTACGAGCAGTACTTC.

Only a few counts were recorded for this clonotype. This could be a read error, since a much larger clone is one nucleotide away. The V and J genes are TRBV11-2 and TRBJ2-7; no clear D gene. Germline CDR1 and CDR2: SGHAT and FQNNGV. The CDR3 loop spans 14 amino acids. The CDR3: CASSLDPAYYEQHF. The DNA of the CDR3 is TGTGCCAGCAGCTTAGATCCAGCATACTACGAGCAGCACTTC.